This is a list of T cell receptor beta chains from one sample in a study of beta chain features in type 1 diabetes. Assay used: immunoSEQ multiplex PCR; TCRdb lists only in-frame clones, some missing. The top ten clones hold about 0.66% of a sample with about 180,000 clones, about 13% of them seen once. The sample was central memory CD4+ T cells from blood. These receptors all stem from a woman aged 18-30 years in good health. Each CDR3 is given with its conserved first and last residue. The order of the fields is D gene, J gene, V gene, clone size, CDR3 protein, CDR3 DNA. A D gene is named only where the DNA matches it firmly. A row's size may be missing; if present it is once, few, many or a size class.

>TRBD1|TRBJ2-7|TRBV25-1|few
CASSGGTGSYEQYF
TGTGCCAGCAGTGGGGGGACAGGGTCCTACGAGCAGTACTTC
>NA|TRBJ2-7|TRBV28|NA
CASSLLREQYF
TGTGCCAGCAGTTTATTGCGCGAGCAGTACTTC
>TRBD2|TRBJ2-7|TRBV28|few
CASIPHRASGSYEQYF
TGTGCCAGCATTCCTCACCGGGCTAGCGGGAGCTACGAGCAGTACTTC
>NA|TRBJ1-1|TRBV2|few
CASSRQGNTEAFF
TGTGCCAGCAGTAGGCAGGGGAACACTGAAGCTTTCTTT
>NA|TRBJ2-5|TRBV5-4|NA
CASSLQGGERSGETQYF
TGTGCCAGCAGCTTACAAGGTGGGGAGAGGTCAGGAGAGACCCAGTACTTC
>NA|TRBJ1-2|TRBV25-1|few
CASPPGPNYGYTF
TGTGCCAGCCCCCCAGGTCCTAACTATGGCTACACCTTC
>NA|TRBJ2-3|TRBV20-1|few
CSATFLYTQYF
TGCAGTGCTACGTTCCTCTATACGCAGTATTTT
>TRBD2|TRBJ2-5|TRBV30|NA
CAWSVGGAGTQYF
TGTGCCTGGAGTGTCGGGGGGGCCGGGACCCAGTACTTC
>TRBD1|TRBJ1-1|TRBV29-1|NA
CSINRGLNTEAFF
TGCAGCATAAACAGGGGATTGAACACTGAAGCTTTCTTT
>TRBD1|TRBJ1-2|TRBV18|few
CASSPQGQGLYGYTF
TGTGCCAGCTCACCTCAGGGACAGGGCCTCTATGGCTACACCTTC
>TRBD2|TRBJ2-2|TRBV19|few
CASRSGGGELFF
TGTGCCAGTAGATCGGGAGGCGGGGAGCTGTTTTTT
>TRBD1|TRBJ1-2|TRBV5-1|few
CASSPTGNYGYTF
TGCGCCAGCAGCCCGACAGGGAACTATGGCTACACCTTC
>TRBD1|TRBJ1-1|TRBV7-3|NA
CASSSGQVNTEAFF
TGTGCCAGCAGCTCCGGACAGGTGAACACTGAAGCTTTCTTT
>TRBD1|TRBJ2-4|TRBV28|NA
CASSSMGQGGNIQYF
TGTGCCAGCAGTTCGATGGGACAGGGGGGGAACATTCAGTACTTC
>TRBD2|TRBJ2-7|TRBV14|NA
CASSPLGSGRAHEQYF
TGTGCCAGCAGCCCCCTGGGGAGCGGGAGGGCCCACGAGCAGTACTTC
>NA|TRBJ1-5|TRBV27|NA
CASSTREINQPQHF
TGTGCCAGCAGTACCCGGGAAATAAATCAGCCCCAGCATTTT
>NA|TRBJ2-3|TRBV10-3|NA
CAICGGPTDTQYF
TGTGCCATATGTGGGGGCCCCACAGATACGCAGTATTTT
>NA|TRBJ1-6|TRBV6-1|NA
CASFFAGVSPLHF
TGTGCCAGCTTTTTTGCAGGGGTTTCACCCCTCCACTTT
>TRBD2|TRBJ2-7|TRBV11-2|few
CASSLVAGAAYEQYF
TGTGCCAGCAGCCTCGTAGCGGGAGCAGCCTACGAGCAGTACTTC
>NA|TRBJ2-1|TRBV5-1|NA
CASSLGGTDHNEQFF
TGCGCCAGCAGCCTTGGCGGGACAGATCACAATGAGCAGTTCTTC
>NA|TRBJ1-2|TRBV7-9|NA
CCEEAAASYGYTF
TGTTGTGAAGAGGCAGCAGCCAGTTATGGCTACACCTTC
>NA|TRBJ1-2|TRBV7-9|NA
CASSWEVGDGYTF
TGTGCCAGCAGCTGGGAGGTTGGTGATGGCTACACCTTC
>TRBD2|TRBJ2-1|TRBV19|few
CASSLAGTSGSNEQFF
TGTGCCAGTAGTCTCGCCGGGACTAGCGGGAGCAATGAGCAGTTCTTC
>TRBD1|TRBJ1-4|TRBV7-2|NA
CASSPPGQGGLGEKLFF
TGTGCCAGCAGCCCACCGGGACAGGGGGGGTTGGGTGAAAAACTGTTTTTT
>NA|TRBJ2-7|TRBV2|few
CASSDLTATYEQYF
TGTGCCAGCAGCGATTTGACAGCAACCTACGAGCAGTACTTC
>NA|TRBJ1-1|TRBV25-1|few
CASRETEAFF
TGTGCCAGCCGGGAGACTGAAGCTTTCTTT
>NA|TRBJ1-5|TRBV18|NA
CASSPVRANQPQHF
TGTGCCAGCTCACCGGTGCGGGCCAATCAGCCCCAGCATTTT
>NA|TRBJ2-7|TRBV19|few
CASSTDRVHEQYF
TGTGCCAGTAGTACCGACAGAGTGCACGAGCAGTACTTC
>NA|TRBJ1-5|TRBV4-1|few
CASSRNSPRGWDQPQHF
TGCGCCAGCAGCCGCAATAGCCCCAGGGGTTGGGATCAGCCCCAGCATTTT
>NA|TRBJ2-7|TRBV10-3|few
CAISDTLSEQYF
TGTGCCATCAGCGACACCCTCTCCGAGCAGTACTTC
>TRBD2|TRBJ2-3|TRBV28|few
CASSLLAGGPDTQYF
TGTGCCAGCAGTTTACTAGCGGGAGGGCCAGATACGCAGTATTTT
>NA|TRBJ2-1|TRBV18|NA
CASSPQRGEQFF
TGTGCCAGCTCACCGCAGCGAGGGGAGCAGTTCTTC
>NA|TRBJ1-2|TRBV5-8|few
CASSLGQGMGYGYTF
TGTGCCAGCAGCTTGGGTCAGGGAATGGGCTATGGCTACACCTTC
>TRBD2|TRBJ2-7|TRBV5-1|NA
CASSLEGTSVSYEQYF
TGCGCCAGCAGCTTAGAGGGGACTAGCGTCTCCTACGAGCAGTACTTC
>NA|TRBJ1-5|TRBV5-1|few
CASSLAGGGNQPQHF
TGCGCCAGCAGCTTGGCCGGAGGGGGCAATCAGCCCCAGCATTTT
>NA|TRBJ2-1|TRBV7-9|NA
CASSPDRLYNEQFF
TGTGCCAGCAGCCCTGACAGATTGTACAATGAGCAGTTCTTC
>NA|TRBJ2-1|TRBV4-2|few
CASSPTAGGGSSDEQFF
TGTGCCAGCAGCCCAACCGCCGGAGGGGGCAGTAGCGATGAGCAGTTCTTC
>NA|TRBJ1-2|TRBV28|NA
CASSIGGNYGYTF
TGTGCCAGCAGTATCGGGGGAAATTATGGCTACACCTTC
>NA|TRBJ2-7|TRBV2|few
CASLLNRDYEQYF
TGTGCCAGCCTCCTCAACAGGGACTACGAGCAGTACTTC
>TRBD2|TRBJ2-2|TRBV7-6|NA
CASSRAGGGELFF
TGTGCCAGCAGCAGAGCGGGGGGCGGGGAGCTGTTTTTT
>NA|TRBJ2-2|TRBV2|NA
CASSVQGITTGELFF
TGTGCCAGCAGTGTGCAGGGGATAACCACCGGGGAGCTGTTTTTT
>TRBD1|TRBJ2-1|TRBV30|few
CACLEGQGYNEQFF
TGTGCCTGTCTCGAGGGACAGGGGTACAATGAGCAGTTCTTC